A selection of T cell receptor beta chains follows, all from one sample in a study of T cells after yellow fever vaccination. TCRdb reprocessed the 5' RACE reads with MiXCR, giving one entry per CDR3 protein. The data contain roughly 520,000 distinct CDR3 sequences, just over 20% of them seen just once; the ten biggest clones take up less than 20%. Sequencing used PBMCs, obtained around 3 weeks after the first yellow fever vaccination. The receptors were sampled from a man aged 18 to 30 who received the YFV17D yellow fever vaccine. CDR3s include the opening cysteine and the closing phenylalanine or tryptophan. A D gene is named only where the DNA matches it firmly. Clone sizes are given selectively: once, few, many, or a class where the clone is expanded.

V: TRBV6-1; size: .; J: TRBJ2-1; D: TRBD1; DNA: TGTGCCAGCAGCGAACCGGGACAGGGGTCCAATGAGCAGTTCTTC; CDR3: CASSEPGQGSNEQFF
V: TRBV29-1; size: many; J: TRBJ2-5; D: .; DNA: TGCAGCGTTGATGGCAGGGGAGGGGAGACCCAGTACTTC; CDR3: CSVDGRGGETQYF
V: TRBV9; size: .; J: TRBJ2-2; D: .; DNA: TGTGCCAGCAGCGTAGTGTCTCGAGGCGGGGAGCTGTTTTTT; CDR3: CASSVVSRGGELFF
V: TRBV19; size: .; J: TRBJ2-1; D: TRBD2; DNA: TGTGCCAGTAGTATAGAGGCCCAGGTGGCTAGCGGAGGCAATGAGCAGTTCTTC; CDR3: CASSIEAQVASGGNEQFF
V: TRBV5-6; size: few; J: TRBJ2-7; D: .; DNA: TGTGCCAGCGGAGGGACAGCATTCTACGAGCAGTACTTC; CDR3: CASGGTAFYEQYF
V: TRBV12-3/TRBV12-4; size: few; J: TRBJ2-5; D: TRBD1; DNA: TGTGCCAGCAGGGAGACAGGGTCTTTAGAGACCCAGTACTTC; CDR3: CASRETGSLETQYF
V: TRBV7-6; size: many; J: TRBJ1-4; D: .; DNA: TGTGCCAGCAGCTTAGCGCCTGAGGGGGGAAAACTGTTTTTT; CDR3: CASSLAPEGGKLFF
V: TRBV20-1; size: .; J: TRBJ2-7; D: .; DNA: TGCAGTGCTAGCTCGCGACAGACCTACGAGCAGTACTTC; CDR3: CSASSRQTYEQYF
V: TRBV6-1; size: .; J: TRBJ2-5; D: .; DNA: TGTGCCAGCAGACCGTATGGGGCCTCCAAAGAGACCCAGTACTTC; CDR3: CASRPYGASKETQYF
V: TRBV29-1; size: many; J: TRBJ2-1; D: .; DNA: TGCAGCGTTTTACAGCACTACAATGAGCAGTTCTTC; CDR3: CSVLQHYNEQFF
V: TRBV10-2; size: .; J: TRBJ1-6; D: .; DNA: TGCGCCACCGGGGGGTTTGATAATAATTCACCCCTCCACTTT; CDR3: CATGGFDNNSPLHF
V: TRBV12-3/TRBV12-4; size: few; J: TRBJ2-1; D: .; DNA: TGTGCCAGCGGACGTGGGACTTCCCCCTACAATGAGCAGTTCTTC; CDR3: CASGRGTSPYNEQFF
V: TRBV5-1; size: few; J: TRBJ2-5; D: .; DNA: TGCGCCAGCAGCTTCGCCGGGACCGCGCAAGAGACCCAGTACTTC; CDR3: CASSFAGTAQETQYF
V: TRBV11-2; size: few; J: TRBJ1-1; D: .; DNA: TGTGCCAGCAGCTTAGTGGGACCCCGGTCATTGGACACTGAAGCTTTCTTT; CDR3: CASSLVGPRSLDTEAFF
V: TRBV7-8; size: .; J: TRBJ2-3; D: .; DNA: TGTGCCAGCAGCTATAGGGGTTCTAGCACAGATACGCAGTATTTT; CDR3: CASSYRGSSTDTQYF
V: TRBV4-1; size: .; J: TRBJ1-5; D: .; DNA: TGCGCCAGCAGCCCAGAGACTCTTGGACAGCCCCAGCATTTT; CDR3: CASSPETLGQPQHF
V: TRBV6-5; size: .; J: TRBJ2-1; D: .; DNA: TGTGCCAGCAGTTACTCCCACGCTGGGGAGCAGTTCTTC; CDR3: CASSYSHAGEQFF
V: TRBV7-7; size: .; J: TRBJ2-1; D: TRBD1; DNA: TGTGCCAGCAGCGCCGGGACAGCTAACAATGAGCAGTTCTTC; CDR3: CASSAGTANNEQFF
V: TRBV7-8; size: many; J: TRBJ2-1; D: TRBD2; DNA: TGTGCCAGCAGCTTTAGCGGGGGTAGTGAGCAGTTCTTC; CDR3: CASSFSGGSEQFF
V: TRBV29-1; size: .; J: TRBJ2-6; D: .; DNA: TGCAGCGCCATCTCGGGGGGGGCCAACGTCCTGACTTTC; CDR3: CSAISGGANVLTF
V: TRBV9; size: .; J: TRBJ1-3; D: TRBD1; DNA: TGTGCCAGCAGCGCCGGGACAGGGATCGGAAACACCATATATTTT; CDR3: CASSAGTGIGNTIYF
V: TRBV4-3; size: few; J: TRBJ2-6; D: TRBD1; DNA: TGCGCCAGCAGCCAAGGTCTCACAGGGGGAAATGCTGGGGCCAACGTCCTGACTTTC; CDR3: CASSQGLTGGNAGANVLTF
V: TRBV5-1; size: many; J: TRBJ2-7; D: .; DNA: TGCGCCAGCAGCCTCGCAGGGAGCTACGAGCAGTACTTC; CDR3: CASSLAGSYEQYF
V: TRBV4-3; size: .; J: TRBJ2-5; D: TRBD2; DNA: TGCGCCAGCAGCCAAGAACCAGGACTAGCGGGAGAGACCCAGTACTTC; CDR3: CASSQEPGLAGETQYF
V: TRBV29-1; size: .; J: TRBJ1-2; D: TRBD1; DNA: TGCAGCGTCGGGCCCAGGGGGCGCGAGGGGTATGGCTACACCTTC; CDR3: CSVGPRGREGYGYTF
V: TRBV3-1; size: .; J: TRBJ1-6; D: .; DNA: TGTGCCACCTGCCAACGTGGCACAGGGAATTCACCCCTCCACTTT; CDR3: CATCQRGTGNSPLHF
V: TRBV12-3/TRBV12-4; size: .; J: TRBJ1-4; D: TRBD1; DNA: TGTGCCAGCAGTTTAAACAGGGGGCTTGAAAAACTGTTTTTT; CDR3: CASSLNRGLEKLFF
V: TRBV29-1; size: few; J: TRBJ1-1; D: .; DNA: TGCAGCGCTTTGCTCACTGAAGCTTTCTTT; CDR3: CSALLTEAFF
V: TRBV15; size: .; J: TRBJ1-1; D: .; DNA: TGTGCCACCAGCAGAGATTGGGGCACTGAAGCTTTCTTT; CDR3: CATSRDWGTEAFF
V: TRBV19; size: few; J: TRBJ2-7; D: .; DNA: TGTGCCAGTAGTAATGTTCCCCCCTACGAGCAGTACTTC; CDR3: CASSNVPPYEQYF
V: TRBV7-2; size: few; J: TRBJ1-4; D: .; DNA: TGTGCCAGCAGCTTACAGGGAGGGTGGAGTAATGAAAAACTGTTTTTT; CDR3: CASSLQGGWSNEKLFF
V: TRBV29-1; size: .; J: TRBJ2-6; D: .; DNA: TGCAGCGTTGATGGAGGAAAGGCGGGTTCTGTTACCAACGTCCTGACTTTC; CDR3: CSVDGGKAGSVTNVLTF
V: TRBV7-9; size: .; J: TRBJ2-1; D: TRBD2; DNA: TGTGCCAGCAGCCTACTAGCGGGGGCAGACAATGAGCAGTTCTTC; CDR3: CASSLLAGADNEQFF
V: TRBV18; size: many; J: TRBJ1-1; D: .; DNA: TGTGCCAGCAGCCCGGACAGTCTGAACACTGAAGCTTTCTTT; CDR3: CASSPDSLNTEAFF
V: TRBV7-8; size: .; J: TRBJ1-1; D: .; DNA: TGTGCCAGCAGCCTCTCCCGGGACAAGGGAGCTTTCTTT; CDR3: CASSLSRDKGAFF
V: TRBV12-3/TRBV12-4; size: .; J: TRBJ2-2; D: .; DNA: TGTGCCGTGCCGGAGGGAGCCGGGGAGCTGTTTTTT; CDR3: CAVPEGAGELFF
V: TRBV6-1; size: .; J: TRBJ2-2; D: .; DNA: TGTGCCAGCAGTGAAGCGGTTTACACCGCGAACACCGGGGAGCTGTTTTTT; CDR3: CASSEAVYTANTGELFF
V: TRBV14; size: few; J: TRBJ1-2; D: .; DNA: TGTGCCAGCAGCCAAGAGGTTTGGCACGGAGGTGCCTATGGCTACACCTTC; CDR3: CASSQEVWHGGAYGYTF
V: TRBV6-2/TRBV6-3; size: .; J: TRBJ2-3; D: TRBD2; DNA: TGTGCCAGCAGTCAAGGGGACTATTCTCGCACAGATACGCAGTATTTT; CDR3: CASSQGDYSRTDTQYF
V: TRBV12-3/TRBV12-4; size: few; J: TRBJ1-1; D: TRBD1; DNA: TGTGCCAGCAGTCCCAGACAGGGGCCCATGAACACTGAAGCTTTCTTT; CDR3: CASSPRQGPMNTEAFF
V: TRBV15; size: .; J: TRBJ1-4; D: .; DNA: TGTGCCACCAGCAGTGGCAGGCTTAATGAAAAACTGTTTTTT; CDR3: CATSSGRLNEKLFF
V: TRBV5-1; size: .; J: TRBJ1-6; D: TRBD1; DNA: TGCGCCAGCAGCGTTACAGGGGATCCCTATAATTCACCCCTCCACTTT; CDR3: CASSVTGDPYNSPLHF
V: TRBV6-2/TRBV6-3; size: .; J: TRBJ2-7; D: .; DNA: TGTGCCAGCAGTTACTCGGGCCGTCCCTACGAGCAGTACTTC; CDR3: CASSYSGRPYEQYF
V: TRBV12-3/TRBV12-4; size: .; J: TRBJ1-4; D: .; DNA: TGTGCCAGCAGCAGGGTGGCAACTAATGAAAAACTGTTTTTT; CDR3: CASSRVATNEKLFF
V: TRBV10-3; size: few; J: TRBJ1-2; D: TRBD1; DNA: TGTGCCATCAGTGACAGGGGGAAAGGCTACACCTTC; CDR3: CAISDRGKGYTF
V: TRBV30; size: .; J: TRBJ2-3; D: TRBD1; DNA: TGTGCCTGGATGAGGACAGGGGGCCAGGGAGATACGCAGTATTTT; CDR3: CAWMRTGGQGDTQYF
V: TRBV18; size: few; J: TRBJ2-1; D: .; DNA: TGTGCCAGCTCACCACAAGTGGGCCGCGACAATGAGCAGTTCTTC; CDR3: CASSPQVGRDNEQFF
V: TRBV5-6; size: .; J: TRBJ2-6; D: .; DNA: TGTGCCAGCAGCTTGCCCGTTTCTGGGGCCAACGTCCTGACTTTC; CDR3: CASSLPVSGANVLTF
V: TRBV5-1; size: .; J: TRBJ1-2; D: .; DNA: TGCGCCAGCAGCCCGCTCCCCGGGACACTCTATGGCTACACCTTC; CDR3: CASSPLPGTLYGYTF
V: TRBV4-3; size: many; J: TRBJ2-7; D: .; DNA: TGCGCCAGCAGCCAAGAACCAGGGGACTACGAGCAGTACTTC; CDR3: CASSQEPGDYEQYF
V: TRBV4-1; size: .; J: TRBJ1-1; D: .; DNA: TGCGCCAGCAGCCAAGAAGTCCGGAGCACTGAAGCTTTCTTT; CDR3: CASSQEVRSTEAFF
V: TRBV5-1; size: few; J: TRBJ2-7; D: .; DNA: TGCGCCAGCAGCGCGACTACACCCTACGAGCAGTACTTC; CDR3: CASSATTPYEQYF
V: TRBV12-3/TRBV12-4; size: few; J: TRBJ1-1; D: TRBD1; DNA: TGTGCCAGCATTACCGGGACAGTGTTGAACACTGAAGCTTTCTTT; CDR3: CASITGTVLNTEAFF
V: TRBV5-1; size: .; J: TRBJ1-1; D: .; DNA: TGCGCCAGCAGCTTCGGCCCTATGAACACTGAAGCTTTCTTT; CDR3: CASSFGPMNTEAFF
V: TRBV5-1; size: few; J: TRBJ1-5; D: TRBD1; DNA: TGCGCCAGCAGCTTCCCATGGACAGGGGTCAATCAGCCCCAGCATTTT; CDR3: CASSFPWTGVNQPQHF